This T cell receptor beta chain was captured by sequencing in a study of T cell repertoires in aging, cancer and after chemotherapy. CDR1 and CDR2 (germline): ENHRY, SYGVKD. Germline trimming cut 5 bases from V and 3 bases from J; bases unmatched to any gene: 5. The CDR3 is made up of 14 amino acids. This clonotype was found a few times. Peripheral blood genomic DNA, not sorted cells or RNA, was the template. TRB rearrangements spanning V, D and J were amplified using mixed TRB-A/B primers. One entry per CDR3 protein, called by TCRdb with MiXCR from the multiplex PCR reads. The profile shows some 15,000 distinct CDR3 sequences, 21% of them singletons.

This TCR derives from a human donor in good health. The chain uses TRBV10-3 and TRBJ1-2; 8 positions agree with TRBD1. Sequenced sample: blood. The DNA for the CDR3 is TGTGCCATCAGTTCCAGGGGGCCCGACTATGGCTACACCTTC. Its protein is CAISSRGPDYGYTF.